The clone carrying this TCR beta chain was seen only once. Its antigen is currently unknown. In the authors' workflow: After removing out-of-frame reads, 2.3 million or so distinct TCRbeta sequences remained. The assay was immunoSEQ multiplex PCR, and TCRdb's table has in-frame clones only and misses some. The V and J calls and clone size come from that table; D and trimming were worked out from the DNA. This sample has about 40,000 clones; 75% to 85% occur once, and the top ten carry approximately 0.8%. This CDR3 has 13 residues. Trimming pared 0 bases from V and 6 bases from J, leaving 7 bases between. Germline CDR1 is SGHDT and CDR2 is YYEEEE. The sample originates from a study of memory CD4+ T cells and cytomegalovirus serostatus. Study conclusions and caveats: Repertoires predicted CMV serostatus with median bootstrapped AUC of roughly 0.95.

The sort gate was single viable CD3+CD4+CD8-CD45RO+ cells for memory CD4+ T cells. CMV serostatus came from serum IgG against pp150, pp28, p38, p52. Positive selection with CD4 microbeads enriched total CD4+ T cells. The sequencing sample was made of memory CD4+ T cells from blood. The chain links TRBV5-6 to TRBJ2-1; unclear D gene. This sequence was found in an adult in good health and CMV-seronegative. CDR3 DNA sequence: TGTGCCAGCAGCTTGGCCGGAAGCAATGAGCAGTTCTTC. This codes for CASSLAGSNEQFF. Supplemented by reference TRBV5-6 and TRBJ2-1, the full variable domain reads DAGVTQSPTHLIKTRGQQVTLRCSPKSGHDTVSWYQQALGQGPQFIFQYYEEEERQRGNFPDRFSGHQFPNYSSELNVNALLLGDSALYLCASSLAGSNEQFFGPGTRLTVL.